This T cell receptor (beta chain) was sequenced in a study of T cell responses to AZD1222 COVID-19 vaccine. This clone appeared once. What it binds is not known. The CDR3 spans 14 residues. V dropped 5 bases and J dropped 6; count of bases not matched to a gene: 7. The V gene's germline CDR1 is SGHTA and CDR2 FQGTGA. The study, taken as a whole, reports: Sampled repertoires all dated from after the peak T cell response. Dominant at 160-218 and 743-854, vaccine-associated CD4 TCRs also spanned spike. It was only 6 or 7 AZD1222 recipients who were seropositive at baseline. Mostly white British, mostly female donors; authors suggested clonal diversity may be underestimated.

TCRdb's copy holds only in-frame clones and misses some; the assay was immunoSEQ multiplex PCR. The table shows 99,000 or so clones, with 89% occurring only once. Sample: peripheral blood, taken on day 0 of AZD1222 vaccination. The rearrangement joins TRBV7-3 to TRBJ2-1; 7 nucleotides agree with TRBD1. The source of this sequence is an adult in good health. This CDR3 is CASSQVGGFNEQFF. In nucleotides, the CDR3 is TGTGCCAGCAGCCAAGTAGGGGGCTTCAATGAGCAGTTCTTC.